This entry lists 25 T cell receptor beta chains sequenced from one sample in a study of CD8+CD57+ T cells in acquired aplastic anemia. Genomic DNA acted as the template from which TCR beta VDJ combination and CDR3 sequence profiling were carried out. One entry per CDR3 protein results from TCRdb running MiXCR on the reads. This sample has around 150,000 distinct CDR3 sequences, with roughly 48% found just once. Before being chosen for sequencing, patients had shown CD8+CD57+ cell expansion by flow cytometry. The sample comprised sorted CD4+, CD8+, or CD8+CD57+ T cells (not recorded which) from PBMCs. The receptors stem from a human donor with aplastic anemia.

Concerning this clonotype: An end of the junction does not agree with germline; a read error may underlie this. The chain couples TRBV28 to TRBJ1-5; D remains unclear. This CDR3 has 13 residues. CDR1 and CDR2 from the germline V gene are MDHEN and SYDVKM. CDR3 bases: TGTGCCAGCAGTTTAACCCAAGAGAGGCCCCAGCGTTTT. Its translation: CASSLTQERPQRF.

Worth noting for this clonotype: One end of the junction fails to match germline, which may point to a read error. This sequence joins TRBV5-5 and TRBJ1-1, with D possibly matching TRBD1 (5 bases). Germline V gene sequence: CDR1 SGHKS, CDR2 YYEKEE (reference sequence). This CDR3 spans 14 amino acids. The CDR3 DNA reads as TGTGCCGGCAGTCTCCGTGGGGGGGGCACTGAAGCTTTCTTT. It yields the protein CAGSLRGGGTEAFF.

This clonotype was seen repeatedly, ten times or more. The chain carries TRBV9 and TRBJ1-3; possibly TRBD1 for D (5 bases). The CDR3 loop spans 16 amino acids. The V gene lost 4 bases and the J gene lost 0 bases, with 14 bases spanning the gap. Germline V gene sequence: CDR1 SGDLS, CDR2 YYNGEE. CDR3 DNA sequence: TGTGCCAGCAGCTTGTCGGGGGGGTCCTCTGGAAACACCATATATTTT. It is translated as CASSLSGGSSGNTIYF.

In this sample, this clonotype turned up a few times. This sequence joins TRBV14 and TRBJ2-2, with 7 bases identical to TRBD1. The length of the CDR3 is 15 residues. CDR1 is SGHDN and CDR2 is FVKESK in the germline V gene. After removal of 6 bases from V and 4 bases from J, the junction contained 8 bases not matched to a gene. This CDR3 reads CASRRQGSGTGELFF. The CDR3 DNA follows: TGTGCCAGCAGACGACAGGGATCCGGCACCGGGGAGCTGTTTTTT.

This sequence joins TRBV4-2 and TRBJ2-7; D unclear. CDR1 is LGHNA and CDR2 is YNFKEQ in the germline V gene. V lost 2 bases and J lost 6, with 5 bases in between. This CDR3 contains 11 residues. CDR3 DNA sequence: TGTGCCAGCAGCCAATACGGCGAGCAGTACTTC. Amino acids: CASSQYGEQYF.

The chain recombines TRBV7-8 with TRBJ1-1, with D possibly TRBD1 on 6 matching bases. V gave up 6 bases and J gave up 5 bases, with 13 bases separating them. This CDR3 has 13 residues. Germline V lookup: CDR1 SGHVS, CDR2 FQNEAQ. The CDR3 is CASRLQGGTEAFF. In DNA, the CDR3 is TGTGCCAGCAGACTACAGGGTGGAACTGAAGCTTTCTTT. Complete variable domain (other parts from reference TRBV7-8 and TRBJ1-1): GAGVSQSPRYKVAKRGQDVALRCDPISGHVSLFWYQQALGQGPEFLTYFQNEAQLDKSGLPSDRFFAERPEGSVSTLKIQRTQQEDSAVYLCASRLQGGTEAFFGQGTRLTVV.

The chain is built from TRBV10-1 and TRBJ2-7, with TRBD2 matching 12 bases. Trimming cost V 6 bases and J 4 bases; bases outside gene matches: 10. CDR1 and CDR2 from the germline V gene are WNHNN and SYGVQD (reference sequence). The CDR3 is 16 amino acids. This CDR3 is CASSPGTSGRGYEQYF. CDR3 coding DNA: TGCGCCAGCAGCCCCGGGACTAGCGGGCGCGGATACGAGCAGTACTTC.

This clonotype was observed a handful of times. The chain is built from TRBV7-2 and TRBJ2-1; D may be TRBD2 (6 bases). Trimming left V 3 bases short and J 0 bases short, with 12 bases between. Per germline, CDR1 SGHTA and CDR2 FQGNSA. CDR3 length equals 16 residues. The CDR3 DNA follows: TGTGCCAGCAGCTTGGCGGGACGGGGCTCCTACAATGAGCAGTTCTTC. This sequence encodes CASSLAGRGSYNEQFF.

V usage is TRBV15 and J usage is TRBJ1-4; TRBD1 might be the D (5 bases). Per the germline V gene, CDR1 is LNHNV and CDR2 is YYDKDF (reference sequence). Between the trimmed V and J ends, which lost 5 bases and 8 bases, there was a span of 15 bases. The CDR3 has 14 amino acids. CDR3 bases: TGTGCCACCAGCTCACCCGGGCCAGGGGAAAAACTGTTTTTT. This gives the protein CATSSPGPGEKLFF. Full variable domain (missing parts from reference TRBV15 and TRBJ1-4): DAMVIQNPRYQVTQFGKPVTLSCSQTLNHNVMYWYQQKSSQAPKLLFHYYDKDFNNEADTPDNFQSRRPNTSFCFLDIRSPGLGDTAMYLCATSSPGPGEKLFFGSGTQLSVL.

The CDR3 sequence is CASSLRGAPHQPQHF. CDR3 bases: TGTGCCAGCAGTCTAAGGGGAGCCCCACATCAGCCCCAGCATTTT. This chain connects TRBV25-1 to TRBJ1-5; tentative D call: TRBD1 (5 bases). The CDR3 has 15 amino acids. Trimming shortened V by 5 bases and J by 5 bases, and 16 bases separated the two germline ends. CDR1 and CDR2 from the germline V gene are MGHDK and SYGVNS. Looking up the rest from reference TRBV25-1 and TRBJ1-5 gives the full variable domain: EADIYQTPRYLVIGTGKKITLECSQTMGHDKMYWYQQDPGMELHLIHYSYGVNSTEKGDLSSESTVSRIRTEHFPLTLESARPSHTSQYLCASSLRGAPHQPQHFGDGTRLSIL.

The chain couples TRBV24-1 to TRBJ1-2; no firm D call. V dropped 10 bases and J dropped 0 bases, with 11 bases sitting between them. CDR3 length equals 13 residues. Germline V gene data show CDR1 as KGHDR and CDR2 as SFDVKD. The CDR3 is CATIRRANYGYTF. CDR3 sequence (DNA): TGTGCCACTATCCGTAGGGCTAACTATGGCTACACCTTC.

This clonotype was seen ten or more times. The chain is built from TRBV7-8 and TRBJ2-5; TRBD2 might be the D (7 bases). The CDR3 contains 18 residues. In germline, CDR1 is SGHVS, CDR2 FQNEAQ. Trimming left V 1 base short and J 3 bases short, with 21 bases between. The CDR3: CASSLVESFRGGEETQYF. In DNA form, the CDR3 reads TGTGCCAGCAGCTTAGTTGAATCCTTCAGGGGAGGGGAAGAGACCCAGTACTTC.

The chain employs TRBV19 and TRBJ2-5; D remains ambiguous. V lost 3 bases and J 7 bases, leaving 3 bases between the germline ends. This CDR3 region has 10 residues. Germline loops: CDR1 LNHDA, CDR2 SQIVND (reference sequence). The CDR3 nucleotides read TGTGCCAGTAGTATTGGGACCCAGTACTTC. Amino acid sequence: CASSIGTQYF.

J is TRBJ2-7 and V is TRBV29-1; D is undetermined. Trimming removed 0 bases from V and 5 bases from J, with 11 bases in between. The CDR3 runs to 13 residues. The germline CDR1 and CDR2 sequences are SQVTM and ANQGSEA. CDR3 sequence: CSVEDTGYNEQYF. In nucleotides, the CDR3 is TGCAGCGTTGAAGACACGGGCTATAACGAGCAGTACTTC.

In its sample, this clonotype was seen a few times. The CDR3 loop is CATSVSGRETQYF. Written as DNA, the CDR3 is TGTGCCACCAGTGTATCCGGTCGGGAGACCCAGTACTTC. The genes are TRBV24-1 and TRBJ2-5; D not resolved. CDR1 KGHDR and CDR2 SFDVKD come from the germline V gene. The ends were cut back, 5 bases at V and 5 bases at J, with 11 bases in the middle. The length of the CDR3 is 13 residues.

V gene TRBV30 combines with J gene TRBJ1-6; 7 nucleotides align to TRBD1. This CDR3 is built from 15 residues. The V and J ends lost 1 base and 6 bases, in that order; junction bases with no gene match: 6. CDR1 GTSNPN and CDR2 SVGIG come from the germline V gene (reference sequence). The CDR3 spells CAWSGGTVRNSPLHF. As DNA, the CDR3 is TGTGCCTGGAGTGGCGGGACAGTACGTAATTCACCCCTCCACTTT.

The V gene is TRBV20-1, the J gene TRBJ2-1; maybe TRBD1 (7 bases). The length of the CDR3 is 14 residues. V gave up 3 bases and J gave up 10 bases, with 19 bases separating them. Germline lookup yields CDR1 DFQATT and CDR2 SNEGSKA (reference sequence). The CDR3 DNA follows: TGCAGTGCTAGTTCGGACAGGAGGGCCAGCGAGCAGTTCTTC. Translated, it gives CSASSDRRASEQFF.

The count of this clonotype is one. The J gene is TRBJ2-1, the V gene TRBV6-5; tentative D call: TRBD2 (6 bases). V gave up 2 bases and J gave up 3 bases, with 11 bases separating them. CDR1 is MNHEY, CDR2 SVGAGI, per germline. The CDR3 has 15 residues. The chain's CDR3 is CASSYGASDYNEQFF. The CDR3 bases are TGTGCCAGCAGTTACGGGGCTAGCGACTACAATGAGCAGTTCTTC.

This chain joins TRBV6-2 or TRBV6-3 and TRBJ2-7; 7 nucleotides agree with TRBD1. V was pared by 0 bases and J by 4 bases, with 9 bases of the junction left unmatched. CDR1 MNHEY and CDR2 SVGEGT come from the germline V gene. The CDR3 has 16 residues. The CDR3 region is CASSYSGGQVLYEQYF. The CDR3, as DNA: TGTGCCAGCAGTTACTCGGGCGGACAGGTCTTATACGAGCAGTACTTC.

This clonotype appeared a few times. The rearrangement joins TRBV18 to TRBJ2-3, with 8 nucleotides matching TRBD2. The germline gives CDR1 KGHSH, CDR2 LQKENI. CDR3 length equals 15 residues. The trim removed 3 bases at V and 0 bases at J, leaving 2 bases unmatched. CDR3 bases: TGTGCCAGCTCACCCCCTAGCGGGAGCACAGATACGCAGTATTTT. This translates into CASSPPSGSTDTQYF.

At least ten counts were recorded for this clonotype. The gene calls are TRBV9 and TRBJ2-1; D might be TRBD1 (5 bases). V dropped 3 bases and J dropped 6 bases, with 16 bases sitting between them. The CDR3 runs to 15 residues. Germline CDR1 SGDLS, CDR2 YYNGEE. This chain's CDR3 is CASSGQSPPSNEQFF. DNA of the CDR3: TGTGCCAGCAGCGGACAGTCTCCCCCTTCCAATGAGCAGTTCTTC.

Notes on this clonotype: A single base separates this from a much larger clone, so it may be a read error. Given the absence of the conserved phenylalanine or tryptophan at the CDR3 end, a read error is likely. The chain recombines TRBV11-1 with TRBJ2-1, with TRBD2 identical over 12 bases. CDR1 is SGHAT, CDR2 FQDESV, per germline (reference sequence). Unmatched junction bases numbered 3, after V lost 0 bases and J lost 6 bases. This CDR3 is 16 amino acids long. CDR3 protein: CASSLAASGRANEQFL. CDR3 DNA: TGTGCCAGCAGCTTAGCTGCTAGCGGGAGGGCCAATGAGCAGTTCCTC.

This clonotype was seen at least ten times. V and J are TRBV5-6 and TRBJ2-7, with 7 bases that match TRBD1. V gave up 0 bases and J gave up 6 bases; unmatched junction bases: 3. The CDR3 has 13 amino acids. The germline V gene has CDR1 SGHDT and CDR2 YYEEEE. CDR3 sequence (DNA): TGTGCCAGCAGCTTGGTCCCAGGGGGCGAGCAGTACTTC. Amino acid sequence: CASSLVPGGEQYF.

This clonotype was seen more than once but under ten times. J is TRBJ2-1 and V is TRBV27; TRBD2 matches at 11 bases. This CDR3 comprises 15 residues. Germline V CDR1 and CDR2: MNHEY, SMNVEV (reference sequence). The V and J ends lost 6 bases and 6 bases, in that order; junction bases with no gene match: 7. The CDR3 sequence is CASSLPGLAVNEQFF. The CDR3 nucleotides are TGTGCCAGCAGCCTACCGGGACTAGCGGTCAATGAGCAGTTCTTC.

The sample holds a few counts of this clonotype. V gene TRBV19 combines with J gene TRBJ1-2, with no clear D. Germline CDR1 LNHDA, CDR2 SQIVND (reference sequence). Trimming shortened V by 3 bases and J by 5 bases, and 13 bases separated the two germline ends. CDR3 length: 14 residues. The CDR3 sequence: CASSIGVEAYGYTF. DNA of the CDR3: TGTGCCAGTAGTATTGGGGTTGAGGCGTATGGCTACACCTTC.